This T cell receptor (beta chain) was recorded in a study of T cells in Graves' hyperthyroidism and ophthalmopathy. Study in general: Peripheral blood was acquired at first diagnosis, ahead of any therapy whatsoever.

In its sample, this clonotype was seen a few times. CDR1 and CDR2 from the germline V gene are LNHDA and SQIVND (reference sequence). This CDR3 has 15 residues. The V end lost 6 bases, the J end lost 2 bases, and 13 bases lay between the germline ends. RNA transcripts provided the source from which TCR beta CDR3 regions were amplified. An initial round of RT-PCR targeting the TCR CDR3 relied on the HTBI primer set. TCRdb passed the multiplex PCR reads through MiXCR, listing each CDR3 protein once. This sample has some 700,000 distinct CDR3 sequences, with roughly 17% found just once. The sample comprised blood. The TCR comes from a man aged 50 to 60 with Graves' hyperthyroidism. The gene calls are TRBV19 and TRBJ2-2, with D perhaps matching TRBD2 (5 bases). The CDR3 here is CASRIREGNTGELFF. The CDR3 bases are TGTGCCAGTAGGATCCGGGAAGGAAACACCGGGGAGCTGTTTTTT.